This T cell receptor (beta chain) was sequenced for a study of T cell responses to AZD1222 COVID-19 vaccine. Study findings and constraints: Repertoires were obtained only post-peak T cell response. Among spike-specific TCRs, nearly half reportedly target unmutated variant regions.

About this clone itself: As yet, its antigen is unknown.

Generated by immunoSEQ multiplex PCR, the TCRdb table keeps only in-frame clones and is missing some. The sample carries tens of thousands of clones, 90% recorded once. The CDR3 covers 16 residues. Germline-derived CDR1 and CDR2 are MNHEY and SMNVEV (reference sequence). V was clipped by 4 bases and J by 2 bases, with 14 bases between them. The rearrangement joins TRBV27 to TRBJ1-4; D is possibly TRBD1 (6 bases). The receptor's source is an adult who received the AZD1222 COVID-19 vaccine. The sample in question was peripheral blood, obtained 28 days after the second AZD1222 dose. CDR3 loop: CASSSRSRGTNEKLFF. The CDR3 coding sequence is TGTGCCAGCAGTTCCAGGTCGAGGGGGACTAATGAAAAACTGTTTTTT.